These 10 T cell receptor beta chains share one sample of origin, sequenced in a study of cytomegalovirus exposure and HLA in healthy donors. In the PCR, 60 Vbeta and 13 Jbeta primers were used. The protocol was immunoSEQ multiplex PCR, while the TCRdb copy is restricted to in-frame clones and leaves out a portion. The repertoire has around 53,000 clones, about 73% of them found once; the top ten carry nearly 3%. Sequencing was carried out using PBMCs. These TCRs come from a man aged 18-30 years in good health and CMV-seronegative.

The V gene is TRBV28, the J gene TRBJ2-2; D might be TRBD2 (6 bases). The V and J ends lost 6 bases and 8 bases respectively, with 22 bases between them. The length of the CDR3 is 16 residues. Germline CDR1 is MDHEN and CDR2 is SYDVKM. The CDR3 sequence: CASSPRKRASSGELFF. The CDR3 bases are TGTGCCAGCAGCCCCCGAAAGCGGGCCTCCTCGGGGGAGCTGTTTTTT.

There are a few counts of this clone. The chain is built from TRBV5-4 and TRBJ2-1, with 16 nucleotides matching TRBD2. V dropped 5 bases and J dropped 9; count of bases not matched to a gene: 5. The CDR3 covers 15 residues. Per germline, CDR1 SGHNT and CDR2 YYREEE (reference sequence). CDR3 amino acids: CASRPGLAGGGEQFF. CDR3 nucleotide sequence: TGTGCCAGCAGGCCGGGACTAGCGGGAGGGGGTGAGCAGTTCTTC.

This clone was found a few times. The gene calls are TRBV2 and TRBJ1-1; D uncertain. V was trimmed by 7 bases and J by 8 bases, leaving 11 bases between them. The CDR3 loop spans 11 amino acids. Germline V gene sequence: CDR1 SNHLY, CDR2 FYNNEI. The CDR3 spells CASKALTEAFF. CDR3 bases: TGTGCCAGCAAAGCCTTAACCGAAGCTTTCTTT.

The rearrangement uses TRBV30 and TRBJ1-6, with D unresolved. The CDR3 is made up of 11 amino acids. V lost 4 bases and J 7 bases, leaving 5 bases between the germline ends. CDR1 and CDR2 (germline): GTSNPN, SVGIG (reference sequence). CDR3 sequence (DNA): TGTGCCTGGACAGTCAATTCACCCCTCCACTTT. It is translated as CAWTVNSPLHF.

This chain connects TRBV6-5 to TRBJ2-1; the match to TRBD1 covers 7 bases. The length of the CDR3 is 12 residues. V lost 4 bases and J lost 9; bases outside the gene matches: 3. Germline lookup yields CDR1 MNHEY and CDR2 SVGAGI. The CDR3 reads CASSFRTGEQFF. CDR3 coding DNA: TGTGCCAGCAGTTTCCGGACAGGTGAGCAGTTCTTC.

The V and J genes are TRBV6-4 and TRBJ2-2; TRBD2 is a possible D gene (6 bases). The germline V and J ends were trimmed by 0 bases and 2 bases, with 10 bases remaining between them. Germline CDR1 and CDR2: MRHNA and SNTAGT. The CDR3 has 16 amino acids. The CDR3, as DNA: TGTGCCAGCAGTGACTCGGCGGGGTCCAACACCGGGGAGCTGTTTTTT. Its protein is CASSDSAGSNTGELFF.

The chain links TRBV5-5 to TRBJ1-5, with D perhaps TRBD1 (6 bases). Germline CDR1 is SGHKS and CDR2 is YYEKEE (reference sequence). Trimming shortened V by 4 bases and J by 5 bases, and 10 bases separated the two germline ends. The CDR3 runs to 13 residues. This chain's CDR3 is CASSNPGDQPQHF. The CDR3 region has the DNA TGTGCCAGCAGCAACCCAGGGGATCAGCCCCAGCATTTT.

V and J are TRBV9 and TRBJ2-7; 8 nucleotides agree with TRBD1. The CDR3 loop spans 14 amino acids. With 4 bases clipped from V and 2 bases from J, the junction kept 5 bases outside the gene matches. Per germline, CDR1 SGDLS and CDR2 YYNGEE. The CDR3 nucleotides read TGTGCCAGCAGCCTCGGACAGGGTGCCTACGAGCAGTACTTC. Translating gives CASSLGQGAYEQYF.

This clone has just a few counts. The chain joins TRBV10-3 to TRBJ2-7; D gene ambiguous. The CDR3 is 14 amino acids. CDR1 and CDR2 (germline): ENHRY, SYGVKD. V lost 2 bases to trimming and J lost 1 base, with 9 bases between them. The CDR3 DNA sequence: TGTGCCATCAGTGAGATCTTATTTTCCTACGAGCAGTACTTC. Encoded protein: CAISEILFSYEQYF.

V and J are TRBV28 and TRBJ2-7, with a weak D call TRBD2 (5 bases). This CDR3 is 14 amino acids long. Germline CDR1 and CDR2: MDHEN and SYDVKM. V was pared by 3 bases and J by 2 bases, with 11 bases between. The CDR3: CASSLPHGTYEQYF. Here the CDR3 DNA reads TGTGCCAGCAGTTTGCCGCACGGGACCTACGAGCAGTACTTC.